Following are 5 T cell receptor beta chains from one sample sequenced in a study of T cell responses to AZD1222 COVID-19 vaccine. Here immunoSEQ multiplex PCR was the method, and the copy in TCRdb shows in-frame clones only, minus some. The repertoire holds about 140,000 clones, with roughly 91% as singletons. The sequenced sample was peripheral blood, obtained 28 days after the second AZD1222 dose. These TCRs come from an adult who received the AZD1222 COVID-19 vaccine.

V and J are TRBV18 and TRBJ1-4, with TRBD1 matching over 7 bases. With V trimmed by 0 bases and J by 5 bases, 6 bases remained unmatched. CDR3 size: 16 residues. Germline assignment: CDR1 KGHSH and CDR2 LQKENI. The CDR3 is CASSPPPTGRNEKLFF. The CDR3 DNA sequence: TGTGCCAGCTCACCACCCCCGACAGGGAGAAATGAAAAACTGTTTTTT.

The V call is TRBV3-1 (or the pseudogene TRBV3-2), the J call TRBJ1-6; no definite D call. Trimming removed 1 base from V and 4 bases from J, with 8 bases in between. Germline V lookup: CDR1 LGHDT, CDR2 YNNKEL (reference sequence). The CDR3 totals 15 residues. CDR3 region: CASSQVSVYNSPLHF. CDR3 coding DNA: TGTGCCAGCAGCCAAGTTTCCGTTTATAATTCACCCCTCCACTTT.

CDR3 loop: CASSDPGASMNTEAFF. CDR3 nucleotide sequence: TGTGCCAGTAGTGATCCTGGGGCCAGTATGAACACTGAAGCTTTCTTT. The chain carries TRBV19 and TRBJ1-1; perhaps TRBD1 as D (5 bases). V gave up 5 bases and J gave up 0 bases, with 16 bases separating them. This CDR3 region has 16 residues. Germline V CDR1 and CDR2: LNHDA, SQIVND (reference sequence).

V gene TRBV9 combines with J gene TRBJ1-3; D might be TRBD1 (5 bases). The CDR3 runs 15 residues. V lost 0 bases to trimming and J lost 4 bases, with 11 bases between them. Germline loops: CDR1 SGDLS, CDR2 YYNGEE. The CDR3 protein is CASSVGGQGGNTIYF. The CDR3 DNA is TGTGCCAGCAGCGTAGGAGGGCAGGGCGGAAACACCATATATTTT.

The rearrangement joins TRBV19 to TRBJ1-5; 7 nucleotides match TRBD1. Trimming cost V 6 bases and J 3 bases; bases outside gene matches: 2. The length of the CDR3 is 13 residues. Germline V gene sequence: CDR1 LNHDA, CDR2 SQIVND (reference sequence). In DNA form, the CDR3 reads TGTGCCAGTAGGGACAGGTACAATCAGCCCCAGCATTTT. Its translation: CASRDRYNQPQHF. Full variable domain (rest looked up from reference TRBV19 and TRBJ1-5): DGGITQSPKYLFRKEGQNVTLSCEQNLNHDAMYWYRQDPGQGLRLIYYSQIVNDFQKGDIAEGYSVSREKKESFPLTVTSAQKNPTAFYLCASRDRYNQPQHFGDGTRLSIL.